The 14 T cell receptor beta chains presented below share a single source sample, sequenced in a study of shared clonotypes between healthy human individuals (dated by TCRdb to 2018 to 2021). The method behind the library was the immunoSEQ multiplex PCR assay. TCRdb re-hosts the immuneACCESS table, in-frame sequences only. Its copies lack some clones; in the studies checked, an unresolved V gene accounts for under half of them, and the cause for the rest is not known. The sample data list about half a million clones, and 70% to 80% of these were observed just once. The ten largest clones add up to around 12% of the sample. The material sequenced was PBMCs. The receptors here all came from a middle-aged woman in good health. Some clones in this sample may be carry-over from other donors' samples.

V is TRBV19 and J is TRBJ1-2; TRBD1 agrees at 9 bases. In germline, CDR1 is LNHDA, CDR2 SQIVND (reference sequence). Germline trimming cut 5 bases from V and 0 bases from J; bases unmatched to any gene: 7. This CDR3 comprises 16 residues. The CDR3 bases are TGTGCCAGTAGTCGGACAGGGGAACAACCTAACTATGGCTACACCTTC. This codes for CASSRTGEQPNYGYTF.

The chain couples TRBV6-1 to TRBJ2-7; no definite D call. CDR1 is MNHNS, CDR2 SASEGT, per germline. Trimming pared 2 bases from V and 2 bases from J, leaving 13 bases between. CDR3 length: 15 amino acids. The CDR3 nucleotides read TGTGCCAGCAGTGAATCCAGGATAATGCCCTACGAGCAGTACTTC. Amino acids: CASSESRIMPYEQYF.

This clone has only a few counts. The genes are TRBV28 and TRBJ1-1; the D gene is possibly TRBD1 (6 bases). Trimming pared 6 bases from V and 5 bases from J, leaving 13 bases between. The CDR3 length is 13 residues. From germline, CDR1 is MDHEN and CDR2 SYDVKM. Written as DNA, the CDR3 is TGTGCCAGCAGGTCACAGGGAGGGACTGAAGCTTTCTTT. Protein product: CASRSQGGTEAFF.

Note on this clone: In the same sample, other DNA sequences code for this CDR3. The rearrangement links TRBV5-4 to TRBJ1-2; D is unclear. The CDR3 extends over 13 amino acids. The V gene's germline CDR1 is SGHNT and CDR2 YYREEE (reference sequence). Trimming cost V 2 bases and J 0 bases, with 5 bases left between them. CDR3: CASSFRANYGYTF. The CDR3 region has the DNA TGTGCCAGCAGCTTCCGAGCTAACTATGGCTACACCTTC. The full variable domain, in which reference TRBV5-4 and TRBJ1-2 provide the parts outside the CDR3, is ETGVTQSPTHLIKTRGQQVTLRCSSQSGHNTVSWYQQALGQGPQFIFQYYREEENGRGNFPPRFSGLQFPNYSSELNVNALELDDSALYLCASSFRANYGYTFGSGTRLTVV.

The rearrangement joins TRBV28 to TRBJ2-1; TRBD1 aligns across 10 bases. The CDR3 contains 15 residues. Germline CDR1 is MDHEN and CDR2 is SYDVKM. Unmatched junction bases numbered 5, after V lost 6 bases and J lost 3 bases. CDR3 sequence: CASRGTGASYNEQFF. The CDR3 coding sequence is TGTGCCAGCAGGGGGACAGGGGCAAGCTACAATGAGCAGTTCTTC.

Details on this clone: The germline gene is not matched at one end of the junction; a read error may be the cause. In DNA form, the CDR3 reads TGCGCCGGCAGCCGACAGGGGACCAACTATGGCTACACCTTC. Protein: CAGSRQGTNYGYTF. The rearrangement uses TRBV4-1 and TRBJ1-2, with 8 bases aligning to TRBD1. This CDR3 contains 14 residues. Germline assignment: CDR1 MGHRA and CDR2 YSYEKL.

V usage is TRBV7-2 and J usage is TRBJ1-2; D is unclear. The ends were cut back, 5 bases at V and 7 bases at J, with 17 bases in the middle. Germline CDR1 reads SGHTA; CDR2 reads FQGNSA. The CDR3 runs 14 residues. The CDR3 coding sequence is TGTGCCAGCAGCCCCGCAGGTGAAGGCTCTGGCTACACCTTC. It translates to CASSPAGEGSGYTF. Using reference TRBV7-2 and TRBJ1-2 for the parts outside the CDR3, the full variable domain is GAGVSQSPSNKVTEKGKDVELRCDPISGHTALYWYRQSLGQGLEFLIYFQGNSAPDKSGLPSDRFSAERTGGSVSTLTIQRTQQEDSAVYLCASSPAGEGSGYTFGSGTRLTVV.

V usage is TRBV7-6 and J usage is TRBJ2-1; D gene ambiguous. Looked up from germline, CDR1 is SGHVS and CDR2 is FNYEAQ. Trimming took off 5 bases at V and 4 bases at J, with 15 bases between the two ends. This CDR3 region has 15 residues. CDR3 region: CASSNDGQVYNEQFF. DNA for the CDR3: TGTGCCAGCAGCAATGACGGCCAGGTTTACAATGAGCAGTTCTTC.

The chain is built from TRBV18 and TRBJ1-1, with TRBD1 as a possible D gene (5 bases). Looked up from germline, CDR1 is KGHSH and CDR2 is LQKENI. The CDR3 is made up of 15 amino acids. V was pared by 0 bases and J by 7 bases, with 15 bases between. CDR3 in DNA: TGTGCCAGCTCACCACCCGGCCAGGGAGAGGGTGAAGCTTTCTTT. This sequence encodes CASSPPGQGEGEAFF.

The rearrangement joins TRBV28 to TRBJ1-5; 10 bases are shared with TRBD1. J gave up 6 bases and V 8 bases, and 4 bases lay outside the gene matches. This CDR3 is 13 amino acids long. The germline CDR1 and CDR2 sequences are MDHEN and SYDVKM. The DNA for the CDR3 is TGTGCCAGCCGACAGGGGGCTACTCAGCCCCAGCATTTT. Its translation: CASRQGATQPQHF.

J is TRBJ1-5 and V is TRBV27; D not certain. The CDR3 has 14 amino acids. The V gene lost 6 bases and the J gene lost 9 bases, with 18 bases spanning the gap. Per germline, CDR1 MNHEY and CDR2 SMNVEV (reference sequence). CDR3: CASSWRNREGPQHF. CDR3 sequence (DNA): TGTGCCAGCAGCTGGCGGAATCGAGAGGGGCCCCAGCATTTT.

Only one count was recorded for this clone. The genes are TRBV27 and TRBJ2-5; 8 bases fit TRBD2. Germline CDR1 and CDR2: MNHEY and SMNVEV (reference sequence). The CDR3 runs to 16 residues. V dropped 1 base and J dropped 3; count of bases not matched to a gene: 7. The CDR3 nucleotides are TGTGCCAGCAGTTTATGCGTGGGACTAGTTAAAGAGACCCAGTACTTC. Its translation: CASSLCVGLVKETQYF.

J is TRBJ2-7 and V is TRBV5-1; D gene ambiguous. The V gene lost 4 bases and the J gene lost 2 bases, with 16 bases spanning the gap. In germline, CDR1 is SGHRS, CDR2 YFSETQ. The CDR3 runs 15 residues. This CDR3 is CASSTQGAGTYEQYF. CDR3 nucleotide sequence: TGCGCCAGCAGCACCCAAGGAGCCGGCACCTACGAGCAGTACTTC.

This clone appeared many times. The chain couples TRBV7-3 to TRBJ1-1; D is undetermined. With 1 base removed from V and 3 bases from J, the gap between germline ends came to 9 bases. The length of the CDR3 is 14 residues. CDR1 is SGHTA, CDR2 FQGTGA, per germline. CDR3 in DNA: TGTGCCAGCAGCTTAATAGCCGGTGACACTGAAGCTTTCTTT. This encodes CASSLIAGDTEAFF.